The table lists the clone carrying this T cell receptor beta chain with many counts. Antigen: not known. Template switching by 5'RACE produced TCR cDNA, adding a universal primer site and UMIs. MiXCR was run by TCRdb on the 5' RACE reads, yielding one entry per CDR3 protein. The table records fewer than 450,000 distinct CDR3 sequences, more than 9% of them present only once. This sample was taken from a study of T cells after yellow fever vaccination. Whole-study context: Preparing low-cell-number fractions relied on SMART-Seq v4 Ultra Low Input.

Trimming stripped 0 bases from V and 1 base from J, with 9 bases between. CDR1 and CDR2 (germline): LNHNV, YYDKDF (reference sequence). The CDR3 sequence is 15 residues long. General study findings and limits: High-abundance clonotypes from the bulk population could contaminate FACS-sorted repertoires.

This rearrangement joins TRBV15 to TRBJ2-5; D possibly corresponds to TRBD2 (5 bases). This specimen consisted of PBMCs, obtained on the day of the first yellow fever vaccination. The clonotype comes from a man between 18 and 29 years old who received the YFV17D yellow fever vaccine. The CDR3 spells CATSRDRGPQETQYF. CDR3 in DNA: TGTGCCACCAGCAGAGATCGGGGTCCCCAAGAGACCCAGTACTTC.